Sequencing of this TCR beta chain was carried out in a study of cytomegalovirus exposure and HLA in healthy donors. Study conclusions and caveats: Follow-up analysis found HLA locus-dependent TCR association rates, highest for DRB1 and lowest for HLA-C. One variant, a missense change in DCLRE1C, was linked in a later analysis to TCR beta V- and J-gene trimming.

Trimming removed 6 bases from V and 1 base from J; junction bases left unmatched: 0. Per germline, CDR1 MDHEN and CDR2 SYDVKM. This CDR3 has 12 amino acids. Primers for the PCR totalled 60 Vbeta and 13 Jbeta. Profiled with immunoSEQ multiplex PCR; TCRdb holds only in-frame clones, not every one. The sample yields about 250,000 clones, over 70% seen once. About this clone itself: Antigen: not known.

The rearrangement joins TRBV28 to TRBJ2-7; 7 nucleotides line up with TRBD1. This TCR was sampled from a girl aged 2-9 years in good health and CMV-seronegative. The specimen was PBMCs. The CDR3 spells CASRTGSYEQYF. CDR3 nucleotide sequence: TGTGCCAGCAGGACAGGGTCCTACGAGCAGTACTTC.